Sequencing of this T cell receptor (beta chain) was carried out in a study of T cell responses to AZD1222 COVID-19 vaccine. TCRdb's copy holds only in-frame clones and misses some; the assay was immunoSEQ multiplex PCR. The repertoire holds tens of thousands of clones, with 80% to 90% as singletons. V dropped 8 bases and J dropped 0 bases, with 10 bases sitting between them. Germline V gene lookup returns CDR1 KGHSH and CDR2 LQKENI. The CDR3 runs to 14 residues. The J gene is TRBJ2-2, the V gene TRBV18; D is perhaps TRBD1 (6 bases). The clonotype was recovered from an adult in good health. Sequenced here: peripheral blood, sampled on day 0 of AZD1222 vaccination. CDR3 region: CASTQGANTGELFF. Here the CDR3 DNA reads TGTGCCAGCACACAGGGTGCGAACACCGGGGAGCTGTTTTTT.